This TCR beta chain was identified in a study of blood T cell repertoires in COVID-19. About the research overall: The origin of the acute and convalescent COVID-19 samples was the United States, Italy and Spain. Sample material is recorded as cDNA or gDNA derived from T cells, B-cell-depleted T cells, or PBMCs.

Data came from immunoSEQ multiplex PCR; TCRdb stores just in-frame clones and leaves some out. The data show more than 90,000 clones, 70% to 90% seen once. With 6 bases removed from V and 1 base from J, the gap between germline ends came to 10 bases. CDR1 is LNHDA and CDR2 is SQIVND in the germline V gene (reference sequence). This CDR3 is 14 amino acids long. The chain uses TRBV19 and TRBJ1-5, with D possibly TRBD1 on 5 matching bases. The sequence was collected from a man aged 35 to 55 with acute or convalescent COVID-19. Sample: peripheral blood. CDR3 sequence (DNA): TGTGCCAGTAGCTCCCGGGGGAGCAATCAGCCCCAGCATTTT. This translates into CASSSRGSNQPQHF.